This T cell receptor beta chain came from a study of vaccination effects on CD4 cells after COVID-19. Study-wide background: Vaccine administered to participants consisted of two doses of either BNT162b2 or mRNA-1273.

The data were produced by immunoSEQ multiplex PCR, yet TCRdb's version contains in-frame clones alone and is incomplete. The sample shows 70,000 or so clones, 60% to 75% of them seen only once. Pools of viral peptides were used by the ViraFEST assay to expand antigen-specific CD4+ T cells ahead of sequencing. Isolation of CD4+ T cells took place after more than 9 days of culture. Vaccinated recipients, who were negative for nucleocapsid antibodies, had no history of SARS-CoV-2 infection. A note on this clone: What it binds is not known.

CDR1 and CDR2 from the germline V gene are MGHRA and YSYEKL. The CDR3 runs to 14 residues. Trimming left V 4 bases short and J 3 bases short, with 9 bases between. Study-level findings and limits: Limitations: small convalescent group and missing early post-infection timepoints. Clonal contraction was marked in infection- and vaccine-induced clones late after vaccination.

The clonotype was recovered from a human donor who received a COVID-19 vaccine. The sequencing here drew on CD4+ T cells from PBMCs cultured with HCoV-NL63 spike peptides, taken before COVID-19 vaccination. The V and J genes are TRBV4-1 and TRBJ1-4; D is possibly TRBD1 (5 bases). CDR3 sequence reads: CASSRGGANEKLFF. CDR3 sequence (DNA): TGCGCCAGCAGCCGCGGGGGGGCTAATGAAAAACTGTTTTTT.